These 29 T cell receptor beta chains came from one sample sequenced in a study of T cell responses to AZD1222 COVID-19 vaccine listed by TCRdb under 2021. Libraries were prepared through the immunoSEQ multiplex PCR assay. The clones in this table, taken by TCRdb from immuneACCESS, are in-frame only. Not every clone is retained; where verified, under half of the shortfall comes from an unresolved V gene, and the cause of the rest is unknown. Counted in this sample were approximately 100,000 clones; approximately 86% of them appeared once. Together, the top ten hold 2.5% to 3.5% of the sample. Read against the paper, the sample's time point label means: about 28 days (+/-7) after the second vaccine dose. The intended sense of this specimen's treatment or condition label: meningococcal conjugate vaccine given as trial control. Sequencing used peripheral blood, obtained 28 days after the second dose of the MenACWY control vaccine. These receptors all come from an adult who received the MenACWY meningococcal vaccine as a control.

The genes are TRBV7-6 and TRBJ2-2; 7 bases align to TRBD1. Unmatched junction bases numbered 10, after V lost 5 bases and J lost 7 bases. This CDR3 contains 15 residues. Germline V gene data show CDR1 as SGHVS and CDR2 as FNYEAQ. The CDR3 DNA sequence: TGTGCCAGCAGCGCCCAGACAGGGCTTGTCGGGGAGCTGTTTTTT. Translation gives CASSAQTGLVGELFF.

The chain is built from TRBV7-3 and TRBJ1-2, with a possible D match to TRBD1 (5 bases). The CDR3 covers 11 residues. Per germline, CDR1 SGHTA and CDR2 FQGTGA. V was shortened by 8 bases and J by 6 bases, with 10 bases between the two germline ends. In DNA, the CDR3 is TGTGCCAGCCAACACAGGCATGGCTACACCTTC. Translating gives CASQHRHGYTF.

This clone was counted a single time. This sequence joins TRBV6-4 and TRBJ1-6; unclear D gene. V shed 7 bases and J shed 3 bases, with 25 bases lying between them. This CDR3 is built from 19 residues. The germline V gene encodes CDR1 MRHNA and CDR2 SNTAGT. The CDR3 is CASIEWEIGRRFYNSPLHF. The CDR3 DNA sequence: TGTGCCAGCATCGAATGGGAAATCGGACGGAGGTTCTATAATTCACCCCTCCACTTT.

This clone was picked up a small number of times. This sequence joins TRBV28 and TRBJ2-3; D ambiguous. This CDR3 is 14 amino acids long. The germline CDR1 and CDR2 sequences are MDHEN and SYDVKM. V gave up 1 base and J gave up 4 bases, with 9 bases separating them. The CDR3 DNA reads TGTGCCAGCAGTTTATCGACGGGCGCAGATACGCAGTATTTT. Translating it yields CASSLSTGADTQYF. The full variable domain, completed using reference TRBV28 and TRBJ2-3, is DVKVTQSSRYLVKRTGEKVFLECVQDMDHENMFWYRQDPGLGLRLIYFSYDVKMKEKGDIPEGYSVSREKKERFSLILESASTNQTSMYLCASSLSTGADTQYFGPGTRLTVL.

V and J are TRBV28 and TRBJ2-1; D might be TRBD2 (6 bases). Germline assignment: CDR1 MDHEN and CDR2 SYDVKM. CDR3 length: 11 amino acids. V was pared by 5 bases and J by 11 bases, with 10 bases between. This chain's CDR3 is CASSRDFKQFF. The DNA of the CDR3 is TGTGCCAGCAGTCGGGACTTTAAGCAGTTCTTC.

Ten or more counts support this clone. This chain links TRBV4-1 with TRBJ1-5, with D hard to call. The length of the CDR3 is 15 residues. V lost 4 bases, J lost 2 bases, and 12 bases lay in between. The germline V gene has CDR1 MGHRA and CDR2 YSYEKL. The CDR3 protein is CASSPLGLRNQPQHF. The CDR3 DNA follows: TGCGCCAGCAGCCCTTTAGGTCTTCGCAATCAGCCCCAGCATTTT.

This sequence joins TRBV28 and TRBJ1-6; TRBD1 might be the D (6 bases). CDR3 size: 18 residues. V lost 4 bases, J lost 0 bases, and 16 bases lay in between. From germline, CDR1 is MDHEN and CDR2 SYDVKM. The CDR3 is CASSSRLTGLSYNSPLHF. DNA of the CDR3: TGTGCCAGCAGTTCCAGACTGACAGGTCTCTCCTATAATTCACCCCTCCACTTT.

The chain has TRBV9 and TRBJ2-7, with D possibly matching TRBD2 (6 bases). V was trimmed by 0 bases and J by 7 bases, leaving 17 bases between them. Germline values: CDR1 SGDLS, CDR2 YYNGEE. This CDR3 spans 15 amino acids. The chain's CDR3 is CASSVAVSEGSEQYF. CDR3 nucleotides: TGTGCCAGCAGCGTAGCTGTCTCGGAGGGATCAGAGCAGTACTTC.

The chain recombines TRBV19 with TRBJ1-1; the match to TRBD1 covers 7 bases. CDR1 and CDR2 (germline): LNHDA, SQIVND (reference sequence). This CDR3 has 15 amino acids. Trimming took 4 bases from V and 5 from J; bases not matched to a gene: 10. CDR3 in amino acids: CASSTRQGVRTEAFF. The CDR3 bases are TGTGCCAGTAGTACAAGACAGGGAGTAAGGACTGAAGCTTTCTTT.

The V call is TRBV27, the J call TRBJ2-5; 9 bases line up with TRBD1. The V segment lost 3 bases and the J segment 1 base; nucleotides outside the gene matches: 6. In germline, CDR1 is MNHEY, CDR2 SMNVEV (reference sequence). This CDR3 has 16 residues. This chain's CDR3 is CASSFSWGQGQETQYF. For the CDR3, the DNA is TGTGCCAGCAGTTTCTCTTGGGGACAGGGCCAAGAGACCCAGTACTTC.

V gene TRBV7-2 combines with J gene TRBJ1-4; no definite D call. The V end lost 10 bases, the J end lost 1 base, and 13 bases lay between the germline ends. The CDR3 has 14 residues. Per the germline V gene, CDR1 is SGHTA and CDR2 is FQGNSA. CDR3 sequence: CATRQGLTNEKLFF. The CDR3 bases are TGTGCCACCCGACAAGGGTTAACTAATGAAAAACTGTTTTTT. The full variable domain, with the rest looked up from reference TRBV7-2 and TRBJ1-4, is GAGVSQSPSNKVTEKGKDVELRCDPISGHTALYWYRQSLGQGLEFLIYFQGNSAPDKSGLPSDRFSAERTGGSVSTLTIQRTQQEDSAVYLCATRQGLTNEKLFFGSGTQLSVL.

This chain links TRBV28 with TRBJ2-2, with TRBD1 matching over 7 bases. CDR1 is MDHEN, CDR2 SYDVKM, per germline. J was trimmed by 0 bases and V by 2 bases; bases with no gene match: 0. This CDR3 is built from 15 residues. The CDR3 loop is CASSLQGANTGELFF. The CDR3 nucleotides are TGTGCCAGCAGTTTACAGGGGGCGAACACCGGGGAGCTGTTTTTT. The whole variable domain, remainder taken from reference TRBV28 and TRBJ2-2, is DVKVTQSSRYLVKRTGEKVFLECVQDMDHENMFWYRQDPGLGLRLIYFSYDVKMKEKGDIPEGYSVSREKKERFSLILESASTNQTSMYLCASSLQGANTGELFFGEGSRLTVL.

The chain couples TRBV2 to TRBJ2-5, with D possibly TRBD1 on 6 matching bases. Germline values: CDR1 SNHLY, CDR2 FYNNEI. Trimming stripped 1 base from V and 3 bases from J, with 6 bases between. This CDR3 has 13 residues. The CDR3 sequence: CASSEDREETQYF. The CDR3 DNA follows: TGTGCCAGCAGTGAAGACAGGGAAGAGACCCAGTACTTC.

The chain joins TRBV7-8 to TRBJ1-3; 9 nucleotides match TRBD1. J gave up 3 bases and V 5 bases, and 5 bases lay outside the gene matches. Germline V lookup: CDR1 SGHVS, CDR2 FQNEAQ. This CDR3 has 15 residues. The CDR3 spells CASSVGTGIGNTIYF. The CDR3 bases are TGTGCCAGCAGCGTCGGGACAGGGATTGGAAACACCATATATTTT.

The chain links TRBV19 to TRBJ2-7; no definite D call. The CDR3 has 15 residues. Germline V gene sequence: CDR1 LNHDA, CDR2 SQIVND (reference sequence). The V gene lost 5 bases and the J gene lost 2 bases, with 16 bases spanning the gap. DNA for the CDR3: TGTGCCAGTAGTGCTGCCGGTTCAGGCCCCTACGAGCAGTACTTC. It yields the protein CASSAAGSGPYEQYF.

This clone has just one count. V usage is TRBV24-1 and J usage is TRBJ2-7; 9 nucleotides align to TRBD1. Germline-derived CDR1 and CDR2 are KGHDR and SFDVKD. CDR3 length equals 19 residues. The J segment lost 3 bases and the V segment lost 7 bases, leaving 21 bases of the junction unmatched. The CDR3 DNA sequence: TGTGCCACCAGCAAAGTTCCGGGACAGGGATCCTCCCTACTCTACGAGCAGTACTTC. Translated: CATSKVPGQGSSLLYEQYF.

This clone showed up just a few times. The CDR3 loop reads CASSLGQGARKLFF. The CDR3 DNA reads as TGCGCCAGCAGCCTGGGACAGGGCGCGCGGAAACTGTTTTTT. This chain joins TRBV5-1 and TRBJ1-4; 9 nucleotides match TRBD1. CDR3 length equals 14 residues. V was clipped by 4 bases and J by 11 bases; unmatched bases: 9. CDR1 SGHRS and CDR2 YFSETQ come from the germline V gene. Full variable domain (rest looked up from reference TRBV5-1 and TRBJ1-4): KAGVTQTPRYLIKTRGQQVTLSCSPISGHRSVSWYQQTPGQGLQFLFEYFSETQRNKGNFPGRFSGRQFSNSRSEMNVSTLELGDSALYLCASSLGQGARKLFFGSGTQLSVL.

The chain combines TRBV2 with TRBJ2-7, with a weak D call TRBD2 (6 bases). The CDR3 length is 14 residues. Trimming left V 5 bases short and J 0 bases short, with 11 bases between. Germline lookup yields CDR1 SNHLY and CDR2 FYNNEI. In DNA, the CDR3 is TGTGCCAGCAGTAGTTTAGCGGACTCCTACGAGCAGTACTTC. Its protein product is CASSSLADSYEQYF.

This chain links TRBV11-2 with TRBJ2-5; D gene uncertain. V was shortened by 0 bases and J by 9 bases, with 11 bases between the two germline ends. Germline CDR1 reads SGHAT; CDR2 reads FQNNGV. The CDR3 covers 13 residues. In DNA form, the CDR3 reads TGTGCCAGCAGCTTAGAACCGTTAAAGGCCCAGTACTTC. Protein product: CASSLEPLKAQYF. Variable domain in full (rest from reference TRBV11-2 and TRBJ2-5): EAGVAQSPRYKIIEKRQSVAFWCNPISGHATLYWYQQILGQGPKLLIQFQNNGVVDDSQLPKDRFSAERLKGVDSTLKIQPAKLEDSAVYLCASSLEPLKAQYFGPGTRLLVL.

CDR3: CASSSREGVEAFF. The CDR3 region has the DNA TGTGCCAGCAGTTCGCGGGAGGGAGTTGAAGCTTTCTTT. The chain has TRBV28 and TRBJ1-1; D uncertain. This CDR3 spans 13 amino acids. With 4 bases removed from V and 7 bases from J, the gap between germline ends came to 13 bases. Germline loops: CDR1 MDHEN, CDR2 SYDVKM.

The chain couples TRBV7-2 to TRBJ1-2, with 12 nucleotides matching TRBD1. The CDR3 sequence is 17 residues long. Germline-derived CDR1 and CDR2 are SGHTA and FQGNSA. J was trimmed by 6 bases and V by 1 base; bases with no gene match: 9. The CDR3 DNA is TGTGCCAGCAGCTTAGTCGGGACAGGGGGCGTGTGGGATGGCTACACCTTC. Protein product: CASSLVGTGGVWDGYTF. Full variable domain (rest looked up from reference TRBV7-2 and TRBJ1-2): GAGVSQSPSNKVTEKGKDVELRCDPISGHTALYWYRQSLGQGLEFLIYFQGNSAPDKSGLPSDRFSAERTGGSVSTLTIQRTQQEDSAVYLCASSLVGTGGVWDGYTFGSGTRLTVV.

The DNA for the CDR3 is TGTGCCAGCAGTGGGCAGAATTCACCCCTCCACTTT. Its translation: CASSGQNSPLHF. The chain carries TRBV2 and TRBJ1-6; D gene unclear. V lost 4 bases and J lost 7, with 5 bases in between. This CDR3 is 12 amino acids long. Germline CDR1 and CDR2: SNHLY and FYNNEI.

This chain connects TRBV18 to TRBJ2-5, with D perhaps TRBD2 (6 bases). This CDR3 spans 13 amino acids. CDR1 is KGHSH and CDR2 is LQKENI in the germline V gene. Trimming removed 5 bases at V and 0 bases at J, with 7 bases between. The CDR3, as DNA: TGTGCCAGCTCAGGGGACTACCAAGAGACCCAGTACTTC. Protein: CASSGDYQETQYF.

The rearrangement joins TRBV4-2 to TRBJ2-7, with 10 bases that match TRBD1. This CDR3 contains 16 residues. Looked up from germline, CDR1 is LGHNA and CDR2 is YNFKEQ. V was pared by 5 bases and J by 5 bases, with 12 bases of the junction left unmatched. This CDR3 is CASSTHRGTGVNEQYF. DNA of the CDR3: TGTGCCAGCAGCACACACCGGGGGACAGGGGTGAACGAGCAGTACTTC.

The V and J genes are TRBV6-4 and TRBJ2-1; 9 bases agree with TRBD1. With V trimmed by 4 bases and J by 4 bases, 2 bases remained unmatched. Germline lookup yields CDR1 MRHNA and CDR2 SNTAGT. The length of the CDR3 is 14 residues. DNA for the CDR3: TGTGCCAGCAGTGTTGACAGGGGGTACAATGAGCAGTTCTTC. It yields the protein CASSVDRGYNEQFF.

A note on this clone: Sequence at one end of the junction differs from germline and may be a read error. V gene TRBV7-7 combines with J gene TRBJ2-2, with TRBD2 as a possible D gene (7 bases). The CDR3 has 19 amino acids. Germline V gene sequence: CDR1 SSHAT, CDR2 FNYEAQ (reference sequence). The chain's CDR3 is CASSLATSPGRGTTGELFF. CDR3 DNA sequence: TGTGCTAGCAGCTTAGCGACCTCCCCGGGGAGGGGGACGACCGGGGAGCTGTTTTTT.

The gene calls are TRBV28 and TRBJ1-2; TRBD1 aligns across 7 bases. The CDR3 runs 15 residues. Looked up from germline, CDR1 is MDHEN and CDR2 is SYDVKM. Losses at the gene ends were 2 bases for V and 6 bases for J; bases not matched to a gene: 9. CDR3 nucleotide sequence: TGTGCCAGCAGTTTAACTGACAGGGTGACCCATGGCTACACCTTC. Its translation is CASSLTDRVTHGYTF.

The V call is TRBV7-7, the J call TRBJ2-5; 7 nucleotides align to TRBD2. V lost 0 bases and J lost 1; bases outside the gene matches: 2. The CDR3 is 15 residues long. Germline-derived CDR1 and CDR2 are SSHAT and FNYEAQ (reference sequence). The CDR3 DNA reads TGTGCCAGCAGCTTAGCGCCTAGCGGCCAAGAGACCCAGTACTTC. Amino acid sequence: CASSLAPSGQETQYF.

This chain uses TRBV19 with TRBJ2-7; tentatively, D is TRBD1 (5 bases). The V end lost 8 bases, the J end lost 1 base, and 12 bases lay between the germline ends. This CDR3 is 13 amino acids long. Looked up from germline, CDR1 is LNHDA and CDR2 is SQIVND (reference sequence). CDR3 nucleotides: TGTGCCAGTGCCGCAGGGTTATCCTACGAGCAGTACTTC. It encodes CASAAGLSYEQYF.